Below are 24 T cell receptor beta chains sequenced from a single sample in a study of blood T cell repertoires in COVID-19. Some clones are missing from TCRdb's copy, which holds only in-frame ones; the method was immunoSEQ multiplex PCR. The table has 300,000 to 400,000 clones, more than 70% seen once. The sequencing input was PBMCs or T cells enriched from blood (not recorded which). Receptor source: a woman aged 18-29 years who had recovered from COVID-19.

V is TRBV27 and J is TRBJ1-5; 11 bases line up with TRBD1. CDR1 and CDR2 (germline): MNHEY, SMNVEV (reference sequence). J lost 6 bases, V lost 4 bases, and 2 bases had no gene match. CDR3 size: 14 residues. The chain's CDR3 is CASSWTGGGQPQHF. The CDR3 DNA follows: TGTGCCAGCAGTTGGACAGGGGGCGGTCAGCCCCAGCATTTT.

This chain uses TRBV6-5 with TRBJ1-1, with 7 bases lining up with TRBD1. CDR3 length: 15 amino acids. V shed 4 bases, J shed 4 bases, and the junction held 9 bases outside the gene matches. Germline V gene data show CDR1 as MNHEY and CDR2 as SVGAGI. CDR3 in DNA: TGTGCCAGCAGTTTTTCCAGGGGGGCAGGCACTGAAGCTTTCTTT. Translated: CASSFSRGAGTEAFF.

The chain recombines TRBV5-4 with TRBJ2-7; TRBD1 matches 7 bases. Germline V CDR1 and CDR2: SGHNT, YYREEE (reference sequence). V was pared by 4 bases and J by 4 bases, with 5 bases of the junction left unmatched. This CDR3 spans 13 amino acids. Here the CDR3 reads CASSRQGRYEQYF. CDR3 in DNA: TGTGCCAGCAGCCGACAGGGAAGGTACGAGCAGTACTTC.

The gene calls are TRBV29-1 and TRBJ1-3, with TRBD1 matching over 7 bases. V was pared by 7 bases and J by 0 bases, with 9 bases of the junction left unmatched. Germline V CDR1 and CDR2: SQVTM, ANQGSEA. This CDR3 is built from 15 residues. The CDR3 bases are TGCAGCGCCCGGACAGGATCCGGCTCTGGAAACACCATATATTTT. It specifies CSARTGSGSGNTIYF.

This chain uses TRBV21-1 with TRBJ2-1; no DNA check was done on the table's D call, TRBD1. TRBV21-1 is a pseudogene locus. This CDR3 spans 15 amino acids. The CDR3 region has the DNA TGTGCCAGCAGCCAGGGGCGTCAGTCGTACAATGAGCAGTTCTTC. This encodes CASSQGRQSYNEQFF.

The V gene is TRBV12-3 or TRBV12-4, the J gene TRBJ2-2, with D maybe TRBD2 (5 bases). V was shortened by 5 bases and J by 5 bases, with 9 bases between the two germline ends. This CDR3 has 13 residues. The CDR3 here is CASSLLGTGELFF. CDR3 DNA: TGTGCCAGCAGTCTACTAGGTACCGGGGAGCTGTTTTTT.

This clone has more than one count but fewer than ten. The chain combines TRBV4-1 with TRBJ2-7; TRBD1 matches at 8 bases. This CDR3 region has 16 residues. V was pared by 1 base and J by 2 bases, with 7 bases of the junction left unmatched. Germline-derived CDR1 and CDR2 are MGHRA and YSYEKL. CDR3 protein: CASSQGSGGGTYEQYF. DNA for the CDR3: TGCGCCAGCAGCCAAGGTTCAGGGGGCGGAACCTACGAGCAGTACTTC.

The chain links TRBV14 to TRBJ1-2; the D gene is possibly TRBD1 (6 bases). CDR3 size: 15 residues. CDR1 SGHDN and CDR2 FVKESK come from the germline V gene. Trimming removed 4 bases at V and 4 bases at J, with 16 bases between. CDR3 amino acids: CASSPPRQAFYGYTF. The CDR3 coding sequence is TGTGCCAGCAGCCCTCCCAGACAGGCCTTCTATGGCTACACCTTC.

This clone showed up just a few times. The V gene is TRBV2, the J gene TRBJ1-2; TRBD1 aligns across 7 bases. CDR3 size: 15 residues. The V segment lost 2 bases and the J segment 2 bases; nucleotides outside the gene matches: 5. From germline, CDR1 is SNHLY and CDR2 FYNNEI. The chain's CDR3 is CASSEWTGKNYGYTF. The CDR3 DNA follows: TGTGCCAGCAGTGAATGGACAGGCAAGAACTATGGCTACACCTTC.

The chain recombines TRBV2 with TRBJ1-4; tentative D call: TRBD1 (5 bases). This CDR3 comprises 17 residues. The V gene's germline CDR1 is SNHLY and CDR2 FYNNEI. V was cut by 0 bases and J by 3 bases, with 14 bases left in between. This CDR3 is CASSEALWGDPNEKLFF. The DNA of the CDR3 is TGTGCCAGCAGTGAAGCGCTTTGGGGGGATCCTAATGAAAAACTGTTTTTT.

CDR3 region: CASSAQASTDTQYF. The CDR3 DNA sequence: TGTGCCAGCAGTGCTCAGGCAAGCACAGATACGCAGTATTTT. This rearrangement joins TRBV6-4 to TRBJ2-3, with D unclear. The CDR3 is made up of 14 amino acids. The germline V and J ends were trimmed by 4 bases and 0 bases, with 8 bases remaining between them. From germline, CDR1 is MRHNA and CDR2 SNTAGT.

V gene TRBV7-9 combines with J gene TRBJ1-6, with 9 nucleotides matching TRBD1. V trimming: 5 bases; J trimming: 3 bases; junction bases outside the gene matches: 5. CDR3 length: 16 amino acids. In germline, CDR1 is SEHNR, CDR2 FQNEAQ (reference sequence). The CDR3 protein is CASSPPGQGYNSPLHF. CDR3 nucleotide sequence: TGTGCCAGCAGCCCACCGGGACAGGGCTATAATTCACCCCTCCACTTT.

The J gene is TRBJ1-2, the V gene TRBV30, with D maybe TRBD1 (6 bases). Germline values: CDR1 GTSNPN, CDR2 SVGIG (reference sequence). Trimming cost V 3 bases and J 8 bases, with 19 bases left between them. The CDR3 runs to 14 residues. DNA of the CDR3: TGTGCCTGGAGGGAGGACAGCTCTATTGGGGGCTACACCTTC. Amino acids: CAWREDSSIGGYTF. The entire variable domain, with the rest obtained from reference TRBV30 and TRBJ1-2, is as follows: SQTIHQWPATLVQPVGSPLSLECTVEGTSNPNLYWYRQAAGRGLQLLFYSVGIGQISSEVPQNLSASRPQDRQFILSSKKLLLSDSGFYLCAWREDSSIGGYTFGSGTRLTVV.

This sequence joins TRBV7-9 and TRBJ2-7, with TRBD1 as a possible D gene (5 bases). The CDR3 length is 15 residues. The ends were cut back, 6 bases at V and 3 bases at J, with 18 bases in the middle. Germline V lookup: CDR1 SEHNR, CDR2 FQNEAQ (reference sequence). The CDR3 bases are TGTGCCAGCAGTCCTCCTGGGGCGCAGTTCTACGAGCAGTACTTC. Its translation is CASSPPGAQFYEQYF.

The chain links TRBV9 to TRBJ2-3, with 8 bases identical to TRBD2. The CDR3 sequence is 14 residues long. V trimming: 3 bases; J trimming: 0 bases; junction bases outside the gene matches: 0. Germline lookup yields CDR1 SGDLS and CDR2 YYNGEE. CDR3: CASSASGSTDTQYF. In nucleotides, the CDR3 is TGTGCCAGCAGCGCTAGCGGGAGCACAGATACGCAGTATTTT.

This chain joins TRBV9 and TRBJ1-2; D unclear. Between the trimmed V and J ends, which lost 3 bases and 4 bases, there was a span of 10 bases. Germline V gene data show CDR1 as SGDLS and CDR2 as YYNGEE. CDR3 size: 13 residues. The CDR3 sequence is CASSAVSPYGYTF. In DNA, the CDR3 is TGTGCCAGCAGCGCAGTGTCCCCCTATGGCTACACCTTC.

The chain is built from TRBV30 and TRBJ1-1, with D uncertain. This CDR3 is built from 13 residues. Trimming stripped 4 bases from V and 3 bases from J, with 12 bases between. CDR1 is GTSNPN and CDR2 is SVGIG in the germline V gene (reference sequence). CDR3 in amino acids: CAWTGNVDTEAFF. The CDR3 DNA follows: TGTGCCTGGACAGGAAACGTTGACACTGAAGCTTTCTTT.

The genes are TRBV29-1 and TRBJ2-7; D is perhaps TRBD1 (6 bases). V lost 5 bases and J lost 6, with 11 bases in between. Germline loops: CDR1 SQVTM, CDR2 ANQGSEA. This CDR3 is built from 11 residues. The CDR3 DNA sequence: TGCAGCGTTTTACAGGGCCCCGAGCAGTACTTC. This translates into CSVLQGPEQYF.

The DNA of the CDR3 is TGTGCCAGTACTTATAGAGCGGGACAGGGTGAGTCGCGAGGCTACACCTTC. Amino acid sequence: CASTYRAGQGESRGYTF. The chain recombines TRBV19 with TRBJ1-2; the match to TRBD1 covers 9 bases. V shed 7 bases and J 8 bases; nucleotides not matched to a gene: 20. CDR3 length: 17 amino acids. CDR1 and CDR2 (germline): LNHDA, SQIVND (reference sequence).

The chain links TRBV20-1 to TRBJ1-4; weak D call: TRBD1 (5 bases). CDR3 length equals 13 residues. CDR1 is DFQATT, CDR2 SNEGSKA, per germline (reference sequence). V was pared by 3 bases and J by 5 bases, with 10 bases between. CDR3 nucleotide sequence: TGCAGTGCTAGTACAGGAGAGAATGAAAAACTGTTTTTT. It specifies CSASTGENEKLFF.

CDR3 in DNA: TGTGCCAGCAGCTTGGGGGCAGGAAGTAGCAATCAGCCCCAGCATTTT. This encodes CASSLGAGSSNQPQHF. This chain connects TRBV5-4 to TRBJ1-5; D not resolved. The V gene lost 0 bases and the J gene lost 0 bases, with 10 bases spanning the gap. This CDR3 contains 16 residues. In germline, CDR1 is SGHNT, CDR2 YYREEE (reference sequence).

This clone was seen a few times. In DNA, the CDR3 is TGTGCCAGCAGCTTGGTACGGGGGAGCACTGAAGCTTTCTTT. Translated: CASSLVRGSTEAFF. The rearrangement joins TRBV5-4 to TRBJ1-1, with D maybe TRBD1 (5 bases). CDR1 is SGHNT, CDR2 YYREEE, per germline (reference sequence). The germline V and J ends were trimmed by 0 bases and 4 bases, with 10 bases remaining between them. This CDR3 contains 14 residues.

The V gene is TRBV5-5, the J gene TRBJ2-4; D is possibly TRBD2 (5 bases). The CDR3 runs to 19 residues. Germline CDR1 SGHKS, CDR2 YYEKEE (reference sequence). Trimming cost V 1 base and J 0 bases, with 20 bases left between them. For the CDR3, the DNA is TGTGCCAGCAGCTTGCACTGGGGAGACCCCCAATTAGCCAAAAACATTCAGTACTTC. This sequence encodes CASSLHWGDPQLAKNIQYF.

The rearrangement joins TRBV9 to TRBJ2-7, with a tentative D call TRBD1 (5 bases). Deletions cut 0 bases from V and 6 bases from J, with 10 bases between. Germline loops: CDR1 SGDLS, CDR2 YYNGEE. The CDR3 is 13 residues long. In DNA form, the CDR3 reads TGTGCCAGCAGCGTAGAGGGGATACGCGAGCAGTACTTC. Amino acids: CASSVEGIREQYF.